Listed here are 25 T cell receptor beta chains from one sample, sequenced in a study of Graves' ophthalmopathy and Graves' hyperthyroidism (dated by TCRdb to 2016 to 2019). The data were produced on an Illumina HiSeq 2000. For repertoire sequencing, the TCR beta CDR3 regions were amplified from RNA transcripts. A first-round RT-PCR used HTBI primers with the Qiagen OneStep RT-PCR kit, followed by a second-round multiplex PCR, size selection and purification. Clones were called with MiXCR by TCRdb after fastp trimmed the public reads at Q25, and only in-frame beta chains were retained. Rows are combined by CDR3 protein, so each entry shows the most common genes and DNA. The sample has about 620,000 distinct CDR3 sequences on record, 22% of them singletons. The top ten hold 7.1% of the sample. Sequences were obtained from peripheral blood. These receptors were obtained from a young woman with stable Graves' hyperthyroidism. Some clones in this sample may be carry-over from other donors' samples. Donor details come from another sample of the same person, matched by shared clones.

This chain links TRBV12-3 or TRBV12-4 with TRBJ2-6; maybe TRBD2 (6 bases). CDR3 size: 17 residues. V was pared by 6 bases and J by 0 bases, with 15 bases between. In DNA form, the CDR3 reads TGTGCCAGCAGCCACCTAGGGCGGGGCTCTGGGGCCAACGTCCTGACTTTC. Its protein is CASSHLGRGSGANVLTF.

This clonotype was seen repeatedly, ten times or more. The rearrangement links TRBV13 to TRBJ1-1, with 7 positions matching TRBD1. Unmatched junction bases numbered 7, after V lost 5 bases and J lost 1 base. Looked up from germline, CDR1 is PRHDT and CDR2 is FYEKMQ (reference sequence). The CDR3 loop spans 15 amino acids. The CDR3 DNA sequence: TGTGCCAGCAGCACGCTGGACAGGCCGAACACTGAAGCTTTCTTT. Amino acid sequence: CASSTLDRPNTEAFF.

J is TRBJ1-3 and V is TRBV12-3 or TRBV12-4; unclear D gene. The CDR3 loop spans 15 amino acids. V lost 3 bases to trimming and J lost 2 bases, with 11 bases between them. CDR3 coding DNA: TGTGCCAGCAGTTTTTCTTGGAGGACTGGAAACACCATATATTTT. It codes for CASSFSWRTGNTIYF.

The rearrangement links TRBV11-2 to TRBJ2-7, with TRBD1 matching over 10 bases. CDR3 size: 16 residues. V shed 1 base, J shed 4 bases, and the junction held 7 bases outside the gene matches. Germline assignment: CDR1 SGHAT and CDR2 FQNNGV. This CDR3 reads CASSLGPRDRGYEQYF. CDR3 coding DNA: TGTGCCAGCAGCTTAGGTCCCCGGGACAGGGGTTACGAGCAGTACTTC.

This clonotype appeared a few times. The chain employs TRBV4-1 and TRBJ2-5; D may match TRBD1 or TRBD2 (6 bases each). V lost 4 bases, J lost 5 bases, and 17 bases lay in between. Germline CDR1 and CDR2: MGHRA and YSYEKL. The CDR3 is 15 amino acids. CDR3 loop: CASSRAGTPRETQYF. CDR3 nucleotides: TGCGCCAGCAGCCGGGCGGGGACACCCAGGGAGACCCAGTACTTC.

This clonotype has ten or more counts. V usage is TRBV6-2 or TRBV6-3 and J usage is TRBJ2-7; 10 nucleotides line up with TRBD2. J gave up 4 bases and V 10 bases, and 13 bases lay outside the gene matches. The CDR3 spans 15 residues. Per germline, CDR1 MNHEY and CDR2 SVGEGT. This CDR3 reads CATIYATSGFYEQYF. In nucleotides, the CDR3 is TGTGCCACCATCTACGCGACTAGCGGGTTTTACGAGCAGTACTTC.

The sample holds many counts of this clonotype. The rearrangement links TRBV30 to TRBJ2-5; no definite D call. The V end was cut by 4 bases, the J end by 3 bases, with 9 bases between. This CDR3 is 12 amino acids long. Germline CDR1 is GTSNPN and CDR2 is SVGIG (reference sequence). The CDR3 here is CAWTVVKETQYF. CDR3 in DNA: TGTGCCTGGACTGTCGTAAAAGAGACCCAGTACTTC.

This clonotype was observed many times. This rearrangement joins TRBV20-1 to TRBJ1-1, with D possibly matching TRBD1 (5 bases). Germline V CDR1 and CDR2: DFQATT, SNEGSKA (reference sequence). The CDR3 length is 13 residues. The V end was cut by 5 bases, the J end by 2 bases, with 12 bases between. This CDR3 reads CSASQGGNTEAFF. The CDR3 DNA follows: TGCAGTGCTTCCCAGGGTGGAAACACTGAAGCTTTCTTT.

Of note for this clonotype: This may arise from a read error, as a much more abundant clone is one base away. The chain carries TRBV20-1 and TRBJ1-2; TRBD1 matches at 8 bases. This CDR3 comprises 14 residues. With 3 bases clipped from V and 5 bases from J, the junction kept 8 bases outside the gene matches. CDR1 and CDR2 from the germline V gene are DFQATT and SNEGSKA (reference sequence). For the CDR3, the DNA is TGCAGTGCTAGGGACAGGGCGGTCAATTATGGCTACACCTTC. Protein product: CSARDRAVNYGYTF.

This clonotype appeared many times. The chain employs TRBV18 and TRBJ1-2, with TRBD1 matching 8 bases. CDR3 size: 13 residues. The V gene end was trimmed by 4 bases and the J gene end by 6 bases; junction bases not matched to a gene: 4. Germline assignment: CDR1 KGHSH and CDR2 LQKENI. This CDR3 is CASSRQGANGYTF. The CDR3 DNA is TGTGCCAGCTCACGTCAGGGGGCTAATGGCTACACCTTC.

The chain links TRBV6-1 to TRBJ1-2; 9 bases are shared with TRBD1. The germline V gene has CDR1 MNHNS and CDR2 SASEGT. The CDR3 is made up of 15 amino acids. V shed 5 bases and J 4 bases; nucleotides not matched to a gene: 8. DNA for the CDR3: TGTGCCAGCAGTACAACTGGGACAGGGTTCTATGGCTACACCTTC. Encoded protein: CASSTTGTGFYGYTF.

The genes are TRBV6-2 or TRBV6-3 and TRBJ2-2; no reliable D call. The germline V gene has CDR1 MNHEY and CDR2 SVGEGT. Trimming removed 6 bases at V and 3 bases at J, with 8 bases between. The length of the CDR3 is 13 residues. The CDR3 DNA follows: TGTGCCAGCAGCATAATCGACACCGGGGAGCTGTTTTTT. Translating it yields CASSIIDTGELFF.

At least ten counts were recorded for this clonotype. The chain joins TRBV20-1 to TRBJ1-1, with 9 bases fitting TRBD1. V gave up 3 bases and J gave up 1 base; unmatched junction bases: 9. Germline V lookup: CDR1 DFQATT, CDR2 SNEGSKA (reference sequence). The CDR3 has 16 residues. CDR3 sequence: CSASWGQGGGNTEAFF. Here the CDR3 DNA reads TGCAGTGCTAGTTGGGGACAGGGAGGAGGGAACACTGAAGCTTTCTTT.

This clonotype appeared many times. The V gene is TRBV20-1, the J gene TRBJ2-2; D possibly corresponds to TRBD2 (5 bases). The germline V gene encodes CDR1 DFQATT and CDR2 SNEGSKA (reference sequence). The germline V and J ends were trimmed by 2 bases and 0 bases, with 7 bases remaining between them. The CDR3 sequence is 14 residues long. In DNA form, the CDR3 reads TGCAGTGCTAGATTCGGGACGAACACCGGGGAGCTGTTTTTT. Translation: CSARFGTNTGELFF.

This clonotype came up many times. The V gene is TRBV6-5, the J gene TRBJ1-2; weak D call: TRBD1 (5 bases). V was cut by 0 bases and J by 1 base, with 9 bases left in between. Per the germline V gene, CDR1 is MNHEY and CDR2 is SVGAGI. The length of the CDR3 is 15 residues. CDR3 bases: TGTGCCAGCAGTTACTCGGGGACGGATAACTATGGCTACACCTTC. It translates to CASSYSGTDNYGYTF.

This clonotype was seen many times. CDR3 in amino acids: CAIKLSGRTDTQYF. CDR3 nucleotides: TGTGCCATCAAACTTAGCGGGAGAACAGATACGCAGTATTTT. The V and J genes are TRBV10-3 and TRBJ2-3, with TRBD2 matching over 9 bases. Per the germline V gene, CDR1 is ENHRY and CDR2 is SYGVKD. The V segment lost 7 bases and the J segment 3 bases; nucleotides outside the gene matches: 5. The CDR3 spans 14 residues.

The chain is built from TRBV4-2 and TRBJ2-2; TRBD2 matches 12 bases. The germline V gene has CDR1 LGHNA and CDR2 YNFKEQ. The CDR3 spans 18 residues. Trimming at V came to 0 bases and at J to 5 bases, leaving 7 bases not matched to a gene. CDR3 sequence reads: CASSQDLAGGRRTGELFF. Here the CDR3 DNA reads TGTGCCAGCAGCCAAGATCTAGCGGGGGGGCGGCGGACCGGGGAGCTGTTTTTT.

In its sample, this clonotype was seen many times. The V call is TRBV6-2 or TRBV6-3, the J call TRBJ1-2; tentatively, D is TRBD1 (6 bases). V was shortened by 7 bases and J by 3 bases, with 21 bases between the two germline ends. This CDR3 is built from 16 residues. Germline V gene sequence: CDR1 MNHEY, CDR2 SVGEGT. The chain's CDR3 is CASTDLQGYEDYGYTF. CDR3 DNA sequence: TGTGCCAGCACCGATCTCCAGGGGTACGAGGACTATGGCTACACCTTC.

The gene calls are TRBV19 and TRBJ1-5; perhaps TRBD1 as D (5 bases). The CDR3 runs to 14 residues. The V and J ends lost 7 bases and 5 bases respectively, with 15 bases between them. CDR1 is LNHDA, CDR2 SQIVND, per germline (reference sequence). The CDR3, as DNA: TGTGCCAGTACATTTGGCAGGGTCCATCAGCCCCAGCATTTT. Translation: CASTFGRVHQPQHF.

Regarding this clonotype: A read error may explain this, as a much larger clone is one base away. The chain uses TRBV4-1 and TRBJ2-7, with D tentatively TRBD2 (5 bases). Germline V CDR1 and CDR2: MGHRA, YSYEKL. The CDR3 loop spans 15 amino acids. The CDR3 is CASSQLGVNLDELYF. CDR3 sequence (DNA): TGCGCCAGCAGCCAGTTGGGAGTAAATCTCGACGAGCTGTACTTC.

There are many counts of this clonotype. V and J are TRBV2 and TRBJ1-5; 10 nucleotides match TRBD1. The ends lost 6 bases at V and 5 bases at J; junction bases unmatched: 10. The CDR3 loop spans 16 amino acids. Germline V gene sequence: CDR1 SNHLY, CDR2 FYNNEI. For the CDR3, the DNA is TGTGCCAGCAGGGCCCGGACAGGGGGAGTAGATCAGCCCCAGCATTTT. Amino acids: CASRARTGGVDQPQHF.

This clonotype was seen at least ten times. This sequence joins TRBV20-1 and TRBJ2-7, with D tentatively TRBD1 (6 bases). CDR3 length: 16 amino acids. Trimming left V 6 bases short and J 7 bases short, with 28 bases between. From germline, CDR1 is DFQATT and CDR2 SNEGSKA (reference sequence). The CDR3 protein is CSATSGHTMRAGEQYF. The CDR3, as DNA: TGCAGTGCCACCTCGGGACACACAATGAGGGCAGGGGAGCAGTACTTC.

The CDR3 DNA reads TGTGCCTGGAGTGTCGAACCCCCAGAGGCTAACACCGGGGAGCTGTTTTTT. Protein product: CAWSVEPPEANTGELFF. V and J are TRBV30 and TRBJ2-2; D is unclear. The ends were cut back, 0 bases at V and 2 bases at J, with 16 bases in the middle. The germline V gene has CDR1 GTSNPN and CDR2 SVGIG (reference sequence). This CDR3 comprises 17 residues.

This chain links TRBV2 with TRBJ1-1; maybe TRBD1 (5 bases). The CDR3 sequence is 12 residues long. The ends were cut back, 8 bases at V and 7 bases at J, with 14 bases in the middle. Germline V gene data show CDR1 as SNHLY and CDR2 as FYNNEI. DNA for the CDR3: TGTGCCAGCGGGGGTGGAAGCGATGAAGCTTTCTTT. Translated: CASGGGSDEAFF.

The J gene is TRBJ1-6, the V gene TRBV11-2, with D possibly TRBD1 on 6 matching bases. The CDR3 runs to 15 residues. Trimming removed 2 bases at V and 17 bases at J, with 22 bases between. Germline CDR1 reads SGHAT; CDR2 reads FQNNGV. The CDR3 reads CASSLIRGRNAEIHF. CDR3 DNA sequence: TGTGCCAGCAGCTTAATCAGGGGACGGAATGCCGAAATCCACTTT.